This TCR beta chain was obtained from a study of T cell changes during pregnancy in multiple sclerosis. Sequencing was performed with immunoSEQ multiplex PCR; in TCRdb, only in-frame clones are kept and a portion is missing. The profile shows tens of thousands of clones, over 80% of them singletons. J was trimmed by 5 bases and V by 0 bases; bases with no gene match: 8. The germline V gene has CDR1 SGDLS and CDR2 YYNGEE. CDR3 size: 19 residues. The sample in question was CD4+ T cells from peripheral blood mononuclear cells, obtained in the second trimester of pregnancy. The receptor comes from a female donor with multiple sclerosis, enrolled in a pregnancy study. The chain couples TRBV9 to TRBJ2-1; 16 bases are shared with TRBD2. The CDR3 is CASSVGGLAGGPRDNEQFF. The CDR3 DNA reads TGTGCCAGCAGCGTAGGGGGACTAGCGGGAGGGCCTCGGGACAATGAGCAGTTCTTC.